Detailed here is one TCR beta chain. The data were obtained in a study of cytomegalovirus exposure and HLA in healthy donors. Trimming at V came to 4 bases and at J to 2 bases, leaving 11 bases not matched to a gene. Germline CDR1 reads SGHKS; CDR2 reads YYEKEE (reference sequence). CDR3 length: 16 residues. This table comes from immunoSEQ multiplex PCR, and its TCRdb copy is limited to in-frame clones, with some not included. Of some 170,000 clones listed, 86% are singletons. Specimen: PBMCs. The TCR was taken from a woman under 40 in good health and CMV-seronegative. The chain links TRBV5-5 to TRBJ2-7; TRBD2 matches at 8 bases. The chain's CDR3 is CASSKASSGSTYEQYF. The CDR3 coding sequence is TGTGCCAGCAGCAAAGCCTCTAGCGGGTCTACCTACGAGCAGTACTTC.